Sequencing of this T cell receptor beta chain was carried out in a study of cytomegalovirus exposure and HLA in healthy donors. This table comes from immunoSEQ multiplex PCR, and its TCRdb copy is limited to in-frame clones, with some not included. The data hold 250,000 to 400,000 clones, with 75% to 90% observed a single time. This clone was counted only a few times. This CDR3 is 16 amino acids long. Germline trimming cut 7 bases from V and 2 bases from J; bases unmatched to any gene: 14. Germline assignment: CDR1 MDHEN and CDR2 SYDVKM. V gene TRBV28 combines with J gene TRBJ2-7; 7 bases agree with TRBD2. Sequencing was done on a sample of PBMCs. The TCR originated in a woman between 25 and 40 years old in good health and CMV-seropositive. For the CDR3, the DNA is TGTGCCAGCACCCCATCGGCGGGAGTTACCCCCTACGAGCAGTACTTC. Translated, it gives CASTPSAGVTPYEQYF.